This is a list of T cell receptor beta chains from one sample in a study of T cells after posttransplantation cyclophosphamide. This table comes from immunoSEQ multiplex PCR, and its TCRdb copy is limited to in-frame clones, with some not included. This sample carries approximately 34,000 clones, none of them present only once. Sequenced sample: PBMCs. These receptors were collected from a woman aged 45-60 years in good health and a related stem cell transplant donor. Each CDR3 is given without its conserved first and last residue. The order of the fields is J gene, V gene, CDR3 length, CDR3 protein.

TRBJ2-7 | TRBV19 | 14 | ASSHWTRASSYEQY
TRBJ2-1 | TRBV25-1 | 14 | ASSGLAGEPYNEQF
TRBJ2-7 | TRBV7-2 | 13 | ASSPRAGSNHEQY
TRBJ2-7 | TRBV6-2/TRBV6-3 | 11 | ASRRDRTNEQY
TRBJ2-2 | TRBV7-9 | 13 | ASSSRAANTGELF
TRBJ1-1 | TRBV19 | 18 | ASSMVPVMGTGVTNTEAF
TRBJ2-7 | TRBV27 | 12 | ASSFSTGAYEQY
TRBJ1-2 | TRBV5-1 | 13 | ASSLASGQGYGYT
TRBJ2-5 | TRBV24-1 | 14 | ATSGPGGAGEETQY
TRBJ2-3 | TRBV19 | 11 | ASSIVFADTQY
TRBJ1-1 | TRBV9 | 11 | ATDRGPGTEAF
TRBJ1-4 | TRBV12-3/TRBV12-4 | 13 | ASSLRVPTNEKLF
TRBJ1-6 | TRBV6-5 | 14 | ASSYVHRGANSPLH
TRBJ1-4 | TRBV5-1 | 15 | ASRLLDRGATNEKLF
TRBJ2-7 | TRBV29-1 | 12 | SVATSGSSYEQY
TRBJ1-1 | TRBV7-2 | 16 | ASSLEWTGLPMNTEAF
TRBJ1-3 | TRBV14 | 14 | ASSQESIRAGNTIY
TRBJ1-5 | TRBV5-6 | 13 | ASSFRGQINQPQH
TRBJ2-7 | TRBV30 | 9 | AWHLGTSLY
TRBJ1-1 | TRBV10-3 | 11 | AISESTTAEAF
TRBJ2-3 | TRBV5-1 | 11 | ASSLAGEDTQY
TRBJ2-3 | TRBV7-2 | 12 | ASSLSIGQVTQY